This TCR beta chain was documented in a study of cytomegalovirus exposure and HLA in healthy donors. Study background: It was reported in a later analysis that the same platform had been used for the 120 validation repertoires as for the roughly 670 first-cohort repertoires.

Note on this clone: Its antigen remains unidentified.

Study-wide results and limits: There were around 160 TCR beta chains listed as cytomegalovirus-associated. A classifier reportedly called cytomegalovirus status with high sensitivity and specificity.

Germline CDR1 and CDR2: LNHDA and SQIVND (reference sequence). The V end lost 5 bases, the J end lost 8 bases, and 16 bases lay between the germline ends. The CDR3 has 13 residues. The method was immunoSEQ multiplex PCR; TCRdb's version includes in-frame clones alone and lacks a portion of them. There are 300,000 to 400,000 clones in the sample; approximately 86% occur only once, and roughly 0.96% lies in the top ten. Specimen: PBMCs. J is TRBJ2-7 and V is TRBV19; D is unresolved. This TCR derives from a man aged 25-40 years in good health and CMV-seronegative. The CDR3 loop is CASSAGWAGKQYF. Written as DNA, the CDR3 is TGTGCCAGTAGTGCAGGCTGGGCCGGCAAGCAGTACTTC.